The 17 T cell receptor beta chains below were found in one sample sequenced in a study of cytomegalovirus exposure and HLA in healthy donors. Researchers ran the PCR with 60 Vbeta and 13 Jbeta primers. Sequencing was performed with immunoSEQ multiplex PCR; in TCRdb, only in-frame clones are kept and a portion is missing. This repertoire shows approximately 90,000 clones, roughly 80% found once; its top ten account for over 2%. Sequenced: PBMCs. These receptor sequences come from a man aged 35 to 55 in good health and CMV-seronegative.

This clone was counted a single time. The genes are TRBV28 and TRBJ1-3, with D maybe TRBD1 (5 bases). Trimming left V 2 bases short and J 6 bases short, with 14 bases between. The CDR3 is 15 amino acids. Germline values: CDR1 MDHEN, CDR2 SYDVKM. CDR3 sequence (DNA): TGTGCCAGCAGTTTAAGCCCCCAACAGGAAAACACCATATATTTT. It is translated as CASSLSPQQENTIYF.

This chain links TRBV15 with TRBJ2-7; 7 nucleotides match TRBD1. The CDR3 has 14 amino acids. Germline V gene sequence: CDR1 LNHNV, CDR2 YYDKDF (reference sequence). The J segment lost 5 bases and the V segment lost 3 bases, leaving 7 bases of the junction unmatched. The CDR3, as DNA: TGTGCCACCAGCAGTAGACAGGGAACGGACGAGCAGTACTTC. This codes for CATSSRQGTDEQYF. The whole variable domain, filled in from reference TRBV15 and TRBJ2-7, reads DAMVIQNPRYQVTQFGKPVTLSCSQTLNHNVMYWYQQKSSQAPKLLFHYYDKDFNNEADTPDNFQSRRPNTSFCFLDIRSPGLGDTAMYLCATSSRQGTDEQYFGPGTRLTVT.

A few counts support this clone. The V gene is TRBV13, the J gene TRBJ1-1; possibly TRBD1 for D (5 bases). Germline V CDR1 and CDR2: PRHDT, FYEKMQ (reference sequence). Trimming pared 5 bases from V and 0 bases from J, leaving 10 bases between. The CDR3 totals 14 residues. The CDR3 here is CASSPQGLNTEAFF. CDR3 sequence (DNA): TGTGCCAGCAGCCCCCAGGGATTGAACACTGAAGCTTTCTTT. The full variable domain, rest sourced from reference TRBV13 and TRBJ1-1, is AAGVIQSPRHLIKEKRETATLKCYPIPRHDTVYWYQQGPGQDPQFLISFYEKMQSDKGSIPDRFSAQQFSDYHSELNMSSLELGDSALYFCASSPQGLNTEAFFGQGTRLTVV.

This rearrangement joins TRBV7-2 to TRBJ1-5; D remains unclear. V dropped 2 bases and J dropped 7 bases, with 6 bases sitting between them. Germline CDR1 SGHTA, CDR2 FQGNSA. The CDR3 runs 12 residues. The CDR3 nucleotides read TGTGCCAGCAGCTTATTCAGACAGCCCCAGCATTTT. Amino acids: CASSLFRQPQHF.

The genes are TRBV5-1 and TRBJ2-3, with D possibly TRBD1 on 6 matching bases. V lost 5 bases, J lost 4 bases, and 14 bases lay in between. Germline values: CDR1 SGHRS, CDR2 YFSETQ. CDR3 length equals 14 residues. CDR3 coding DNA: TGCGCCAGCAGACAAGGACAGAGGTCAGATACGCAGTATTTT. This encodes CASRQGQRSDTQYF.

This chain joins TRBV5-6 and TRBJ1-2; tentative D call: TRBD1 (5 bases). Trimming took 6 bases from V and 2 from J, leaving 14 bases between them. From germline, CDR1 is SGHDT and CDR2 YYEEEE. This CDR3 is built from 14 residues. The CDR3 region has the DNA TGTGCCAGCAACCTGGGGCAGACCAACTATGGCTACACCTTC. Its translation: CASNLGQTNYGYTF.

This chain uses TRBV5-1 with TRBJ1-2; weak D call: TRBD1 (5 bases). Germline V gene lookup returns CDR1 SGHRS and CDR2 YFSETQ. The CDR3 runs 15 residues. The V end was cut by 0 bases, the J end by 2 bases, with 11 bases between. For the CDR3, the DNA is TGCGCCAGCAGCTTGGCCGACAGATGGAACTATGGCTACACCTTC. This encodes CASSLADRWNYGYTF.

The genes are TRBV28 and TRBJ2-7; 9 bases fit TRBD1. The germline V gene encodes CDR1 MDHEN and CDR2 SYDVKM. The CDR3 loop spans 15 amino acids. The ends lost 6 bases at V and 3 bases at J; junction bases unmatched: 9. The CDR3 here is CASSRTGARFYEQYF. CDR3 DNA: TGTGCCAGCAGCCGGACAGGGGCCAGATTCTACGAGCAGTACTTC.

The chain joins TRBV6-1 to TRBJ2-5; TRBD2 aligns across 7 bases. The germline gives CDR1 MNHNS, CDR2 SASEGT. Trimming at V came to 5 bases and at J to 5 bases, leaving 5 bases not matched to a gene. The CDR3 length is 13 residues. CDR3 region: CASSPGLFETQYF. CDR3 DNA: TGTGCCAGCAGTCCGGGACTATTTGAGACCCAGTACTTC.

The rearrangement joins TRBV13 to TRBJ2-3, with a weak D call TRBD2 (5 bases). Between the trimmed V and J ends, which lost 7 bases and 4 bases, there was a span of 15 bases. There are 14 residues in the CDR3. CDR1 and CDR2 (germline): PRHDT, FYEKMQ (reference sequence). CDR3 DNA sequence: TGTGCCAGCATCTCAAGAGGGTATGCAGATACGCAGTATTTT. Amino acid sequence: CASISRGYADTQYF.

The V gene is TRBV5-5, the J gene TRBJ1-5, with D tentatively TRBD1 (6 bases). CDR3 length: 15 residues. CDR1 SGHKS and CDR2 YYEKEE come from the germline V gene (reference sequence). V lost 1 base and J lost 0, with 8 bases in between. CDR3 in amino acids: CASSLRGISNQPQHF. The CDR3 DNA reads as TGTGCCAGCAGCTTGAGGGGGATTAGCAATCAGCCCCAGCATTTT.

The V call is TRBV28, the J call TRBJ2-2; 8 nucleotides line up with TRBD2. Germline CDR1 MDHEN, CDR2 SYDVKM. CDR3 size: 14 residues. Losses at the gene ends were 8 bases for V and 6 bases for J; bases not matched to a gene: 8. CDR3 protein: CASRLAGSSGELFF. CDR3 bases: TGTGCCAGCCGCTTAGCGGGGTCCTCCGGGGAGCTGTTTTTT.

This sequence joins TRBV10-3 and TRBJ2-7; tentative D call: TRBD1 (6 bases). This CDR3 is built from 14 residues. V was cut by 5 bases and J by 2 bases, with 13 bases left in between. Per the germline V gene, CDR1 is ENHRY and CDR2 is SYGVKD. DNA for the CDR3: TGTGCCATCAGTAATTACAGGGCAGCCTACGAGCAGTACTTC. It codes for CAISNYRAAYEQYF.

The chain carries TRBV28 and TRBJ2-7; D may be TRBD1 (6 bases). Germline-derived CDR1 and CDR2 are MDHEN and SYDVKM. The V and J ends lost 10 bases and 7 bases respectively, with 17 bases between them. This CDR3 contains 12 residues. In DNA, the CDR3 is TGTGCCACCCAGTCAGGGGCGAGGGAGCAGTACTTC. It yields the protein CATQSGAREQYF.

This clone appeared a few times. Other DNA sequences from this sample encode an identical CDR3 as well. The chain carries TRBV11-2 and TRBJ2-7, with TRBD1 identical over 7 bases. Losses at the gene ends were 2 bases for V and 3 bases for J; bases not matched to a gene: 1. The germline V gene encodes CDR1 SGHAT and CDR2 FQNNGV. The CDR3 length is 13 residues. CDR3 coding DNA: TGTGCCAGCAGCTTAAGACAGGGCTACGAGCAGTACTTC. It specifies CASSLRQGYEQYF.

Notes on this clone: The CDR3 carries no conserved terminal phenylalanine or tryptophan, so it likely arises from a read error. The genes are TRBV30 and TRBJ1-1; weak D call: TRBD1 (5 bases). Trimming removed 0 bases at V and 5 bases at J, with 10 bases between. In germline, CDR1 is GTSNPN, CDR2 SVGIG (reference sequence). The CDR3 loop spans 13 amino acids. The CDR3 DNA reads TGTGCCTGGAGTGTTAGGGGTGGGACTGAAGCTTTCCTT. Its protein product is CAWSVRGGTEAFL.

Ten or more counts support this clone. The chain joins TRBV11-2 to TRBJ1-1, with TRBD1 as a possible D gene (6 bases). The CDR3 consists of 14 residues. Germline V lookup: CDR1 SGHAT, CDR2 FQNNGV. Between the trimmed V and J ends, which lost 0 bases and 1 base, there was a span of 6 bases. The CDR3: CASSLETGNTEAFF. In DNA, the CDR3 is TGTGCCAGCAGCTTAGAGACAGGGAACACTGAAGCTTTCTTT.